The following is a T cell receptor (beta chain) sequence with its context. What it binds is unknown. The data were taken from a study of T cell responses to AZD1222 COVID-19 vaccine. Study-wide points: Reportedly, nearly half of unique spike TCRs recognized epitopes outside B.1.351/B.1.1.7 mutations. With two AZD1222 doses given, Spike-specific TCR breadth and depth both rose. Sampled repertoires all dated from after the peak T cell response. Seropositive at baseline were only a handful of AZD1222 recipients.

CDR1 is LGHNA and CDR2 is YNFKEQ in the germline V gene. The CDR3 runs to 15 residues. V lost 1 base, J lost 2 bases, and 2 bases stayed unmatched. The method was immunoSEQ multiplex PCR; TCRdb's version includes in-frame clones alone and lacks a portion of them. The sample lists roughly 150,000 clones; approximately 90% were seen once. The rearrangement uses TRBV4-2 and TRBJ2-1; 7 bases align to TRBD2. This specimen consisted of peripheral blood, obtained on day 0 of AZD1222 vaccination. The TCR sequence derives from an adult in good health. DNA of the CDR3: TGTGCCAGCAGCCAAGCCGGGGGGACCTACAATGAGCAGTTCTTC. This gives the protein CASSQAGGTYNEQFF.